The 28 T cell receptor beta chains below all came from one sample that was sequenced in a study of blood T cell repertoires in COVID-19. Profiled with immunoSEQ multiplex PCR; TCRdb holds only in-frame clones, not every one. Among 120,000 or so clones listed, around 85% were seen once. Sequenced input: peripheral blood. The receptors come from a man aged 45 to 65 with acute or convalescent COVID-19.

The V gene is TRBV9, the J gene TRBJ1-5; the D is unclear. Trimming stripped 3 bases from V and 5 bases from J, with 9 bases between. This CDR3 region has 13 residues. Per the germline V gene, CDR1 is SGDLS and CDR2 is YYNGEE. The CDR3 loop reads CASSGTFYQPQHF. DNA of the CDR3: TGTGCCAGCAGCGGGACTTTCTATCAGCCCCAGCATTTT.

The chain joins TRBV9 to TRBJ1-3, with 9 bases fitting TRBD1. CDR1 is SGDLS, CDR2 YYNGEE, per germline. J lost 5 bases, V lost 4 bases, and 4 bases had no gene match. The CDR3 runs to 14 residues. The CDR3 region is CASSQGTGRNTIYF. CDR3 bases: TGTGCCAGCAGCCAGGGGACAGGGAGAAACACCATATATTTT.

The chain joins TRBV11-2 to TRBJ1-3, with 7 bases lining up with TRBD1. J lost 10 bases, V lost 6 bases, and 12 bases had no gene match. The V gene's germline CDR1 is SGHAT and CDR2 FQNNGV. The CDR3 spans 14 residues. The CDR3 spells CASRGGRPRGTIYF. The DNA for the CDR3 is TGTGCCAGCAGAGGGGGCAGGCCCCGGGGGACCATATATTTT. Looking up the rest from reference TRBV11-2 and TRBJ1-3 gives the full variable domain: EAGVAQSPRYKIIEKRQSVAFWCNPISGHATLYWYQQILGQGPKLLIQFQNNGVVDDSQLPKDRFSAERLKGVDSTLKIQPAKLEDSAVYLCASRGGRPRGTIYFGEGSWLTVV.

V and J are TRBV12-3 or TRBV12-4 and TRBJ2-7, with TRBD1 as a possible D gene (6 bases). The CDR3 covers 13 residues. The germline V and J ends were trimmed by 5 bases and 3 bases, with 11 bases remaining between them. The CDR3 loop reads CASSLKQGYEQYF. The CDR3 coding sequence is TGTGCCAGCAGTCTCAAACAGGGCTACGAGCAGTACTTC.

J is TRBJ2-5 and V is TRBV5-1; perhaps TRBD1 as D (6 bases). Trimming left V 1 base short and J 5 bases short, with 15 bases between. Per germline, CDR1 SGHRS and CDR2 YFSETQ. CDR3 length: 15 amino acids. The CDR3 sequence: CASSLQTGNGETQYF. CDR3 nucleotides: TGCGCCAGCAGCTTGCAAACAGGGAACGGGGAGACCCAGTACTTC.

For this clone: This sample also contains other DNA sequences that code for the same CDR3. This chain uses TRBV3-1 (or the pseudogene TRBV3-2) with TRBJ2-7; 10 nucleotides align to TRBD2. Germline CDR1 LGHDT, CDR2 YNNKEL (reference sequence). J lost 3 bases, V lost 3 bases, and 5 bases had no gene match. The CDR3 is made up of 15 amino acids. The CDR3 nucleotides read TGTGCCAGCAGCCAGGAGCTAGCGGGGGACTACGAGCAGTACTTC. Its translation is CASSQELAGDYEQYF.

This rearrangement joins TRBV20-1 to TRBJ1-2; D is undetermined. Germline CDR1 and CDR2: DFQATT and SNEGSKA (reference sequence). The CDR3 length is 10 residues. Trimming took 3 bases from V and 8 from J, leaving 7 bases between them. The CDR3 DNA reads TGCAGTGCTAGGGTGGGCGGCTACACCTTC. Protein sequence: CSARVGGYTF.

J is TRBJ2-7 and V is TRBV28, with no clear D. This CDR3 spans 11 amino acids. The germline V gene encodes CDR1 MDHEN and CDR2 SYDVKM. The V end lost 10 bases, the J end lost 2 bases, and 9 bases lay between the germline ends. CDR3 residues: CATTDTYEQYF. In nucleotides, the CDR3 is TGTGCCACCACAGACACCTACGAGCAGTACTTC.

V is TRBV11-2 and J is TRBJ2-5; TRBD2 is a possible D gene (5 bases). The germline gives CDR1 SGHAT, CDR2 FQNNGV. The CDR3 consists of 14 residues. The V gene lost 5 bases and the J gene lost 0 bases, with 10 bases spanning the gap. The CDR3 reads CASSTGLNQETQYF. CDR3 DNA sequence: TGTGCCAGCAGCACCGGACTCAACCAAGAGACCCAGTACTTC.

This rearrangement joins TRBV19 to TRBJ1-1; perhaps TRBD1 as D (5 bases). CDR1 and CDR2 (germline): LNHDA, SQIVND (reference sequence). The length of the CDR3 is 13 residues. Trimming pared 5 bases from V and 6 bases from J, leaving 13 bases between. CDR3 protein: CASSPWGDPEAFF. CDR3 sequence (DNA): TGTGCCAGTAGTCCTTGGGGGGATCCTGAAGCTTTCTTT.

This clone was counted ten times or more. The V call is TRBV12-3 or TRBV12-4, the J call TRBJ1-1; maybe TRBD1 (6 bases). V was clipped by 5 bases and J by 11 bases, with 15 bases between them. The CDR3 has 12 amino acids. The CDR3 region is CASSPRGQAAFF. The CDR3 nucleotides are TGTGCCAGCAGTCCACGGGGACAAGCGGCTTTCTTT.

This CDR3 is CASSGGQYSYEQYF. The CDR3 DNA is TGCGCCAGCAGCGGCGGACAGTACTCCTACGAGCAGTACTTC. The chain has TRBV5-1 and TRBJ2-7; perhaps TRBD1 as D (6 bases). This CDR3 spans 14 amino acids. V was trimmed by 4 bases and J by 0 bases, leaving 11 bases between them. Germline CDR1 is SGHRS and CDR2 is YFSETQ.

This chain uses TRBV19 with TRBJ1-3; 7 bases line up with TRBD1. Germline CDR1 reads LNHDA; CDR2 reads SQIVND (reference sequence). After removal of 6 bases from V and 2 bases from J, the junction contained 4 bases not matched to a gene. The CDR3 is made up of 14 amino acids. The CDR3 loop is CASRGTDTGNTIYF. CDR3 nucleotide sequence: TGTGCCAGTAGAGGGACAGACACTGGAAACACCATATATTTT.

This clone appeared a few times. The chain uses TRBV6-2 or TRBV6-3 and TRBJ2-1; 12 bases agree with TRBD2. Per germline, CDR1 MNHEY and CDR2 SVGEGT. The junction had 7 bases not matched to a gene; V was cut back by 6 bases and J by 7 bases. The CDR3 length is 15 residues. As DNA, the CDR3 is TGTGCCAGCAGCCATACGACTAGCGGGGGTAATGAGCAGTTCTTC. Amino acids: CASSHTTSGGNEQFF.

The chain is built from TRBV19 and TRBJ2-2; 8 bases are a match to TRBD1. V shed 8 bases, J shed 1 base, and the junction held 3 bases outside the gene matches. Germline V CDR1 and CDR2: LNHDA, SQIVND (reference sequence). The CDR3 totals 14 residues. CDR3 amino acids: CASRGQGNTGELFF. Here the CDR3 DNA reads TGTGCCAGTCGAGGACAGGGGAACACCGGGGAGCTGTTTTTT.

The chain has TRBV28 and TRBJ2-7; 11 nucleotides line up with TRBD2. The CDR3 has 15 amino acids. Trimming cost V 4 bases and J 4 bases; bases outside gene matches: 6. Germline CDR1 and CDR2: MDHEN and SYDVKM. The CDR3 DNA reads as TGTGCCAGCAGTTCTTTCACTAGCGGGAGTTACGAGCAGTACTTC. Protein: CASSSFTSGSYEQYF.

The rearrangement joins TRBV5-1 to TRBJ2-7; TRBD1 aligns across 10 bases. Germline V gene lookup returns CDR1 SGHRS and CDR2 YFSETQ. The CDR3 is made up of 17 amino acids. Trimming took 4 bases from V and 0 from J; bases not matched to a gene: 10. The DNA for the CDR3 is TGCGCCAGCAGCGAAGGACCGGGACAGGGGTACTCCTACGAGCAGTACTTC. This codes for CASSEGPGQGYSYEQYF.

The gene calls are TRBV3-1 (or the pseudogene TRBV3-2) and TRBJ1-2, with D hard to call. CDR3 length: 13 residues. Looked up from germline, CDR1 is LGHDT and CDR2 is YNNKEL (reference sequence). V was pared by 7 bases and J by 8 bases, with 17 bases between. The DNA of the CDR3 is TGTGCCAGCACCCCATCCGGGGTAGGCGGCTACACCTTC. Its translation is CASTPSGVGGYTF.

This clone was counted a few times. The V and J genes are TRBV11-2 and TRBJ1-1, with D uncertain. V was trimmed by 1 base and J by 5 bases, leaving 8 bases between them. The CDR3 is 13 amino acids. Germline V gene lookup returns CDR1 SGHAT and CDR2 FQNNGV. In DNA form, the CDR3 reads TGTGCCAGCAGCTTAGTGCGGAGGACTGAAGCTTTCTTT. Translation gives CASSLVRRTEAFF.

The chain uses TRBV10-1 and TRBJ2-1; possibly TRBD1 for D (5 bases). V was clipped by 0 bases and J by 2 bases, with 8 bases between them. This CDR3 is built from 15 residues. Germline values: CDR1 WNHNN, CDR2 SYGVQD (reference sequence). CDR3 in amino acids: CASSESGATYNEQFF. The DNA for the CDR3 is TGCGCCAGCAGTGAGTCAGGGGCCACCTACAATGAGCAGTTCTTC.

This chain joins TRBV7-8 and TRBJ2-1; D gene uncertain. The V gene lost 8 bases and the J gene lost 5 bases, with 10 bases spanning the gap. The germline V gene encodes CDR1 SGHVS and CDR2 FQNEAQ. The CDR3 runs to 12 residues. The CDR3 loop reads CASSPVDNEQFF. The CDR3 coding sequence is TGTGCCAGCTCTCCCGTCGACAATGAGCAGTTCTTC.

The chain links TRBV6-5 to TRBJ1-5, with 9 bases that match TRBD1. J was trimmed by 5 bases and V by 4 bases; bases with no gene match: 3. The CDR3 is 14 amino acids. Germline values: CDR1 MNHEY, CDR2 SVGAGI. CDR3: CASSWGQGYQPQHF. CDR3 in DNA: TGTGCCAGCAGTTGGGGACAGGGATATCAGCCCCAGCATTTT.

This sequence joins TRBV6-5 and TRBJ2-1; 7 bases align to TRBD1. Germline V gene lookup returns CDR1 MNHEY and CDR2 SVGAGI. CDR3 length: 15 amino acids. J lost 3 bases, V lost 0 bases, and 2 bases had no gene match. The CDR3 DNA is TGTGCCAGCAGTTACTCGCGACAGGGCTACAATGAGCAGTTCTTC. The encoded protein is CASSYSRQGYNEQFF.

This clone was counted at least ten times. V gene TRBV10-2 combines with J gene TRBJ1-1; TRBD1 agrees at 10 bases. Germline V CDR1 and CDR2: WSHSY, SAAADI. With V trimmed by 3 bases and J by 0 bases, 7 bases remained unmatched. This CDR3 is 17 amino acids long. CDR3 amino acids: CASSDSLGTGVNTEAFF. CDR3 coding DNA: TGCGCCAGCAGTGATTCACTTGGGACAGGGGTGAACACTGAAGCTTTCTTT.

The CDR3 spells CATSDPLANEQFF. The CDR3 bases are TGTGCCACCAGTGACCCTCTAGCGAATGAGCAGTTCTTC. This chain links TRBV24-1 with TRBJ2-1; tentative D call: TRBD2 (6 bases). Germline loops: CDR1 KGHDR, CDR2 SFDVKD. The CDR3 runs to 13 residues. V was trimmed by 4 bases and J by 7 bases, leaving 10 bases between them.

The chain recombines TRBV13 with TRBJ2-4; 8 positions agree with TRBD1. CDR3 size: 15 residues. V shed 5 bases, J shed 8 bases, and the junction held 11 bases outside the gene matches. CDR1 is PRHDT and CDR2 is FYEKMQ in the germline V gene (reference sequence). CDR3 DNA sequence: TGTGCCAGCAGCAGGGGGACAGGACTTGGGGACATTCAGTACTTC. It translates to CASSRGTGLGDIQYF.

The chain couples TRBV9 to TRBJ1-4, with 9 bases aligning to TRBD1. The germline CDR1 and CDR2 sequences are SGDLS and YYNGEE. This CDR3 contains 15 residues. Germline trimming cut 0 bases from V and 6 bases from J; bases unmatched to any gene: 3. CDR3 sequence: CASSVGDRADEKLFF. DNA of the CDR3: TGTGCCAGCAGCGTAGGGGACAGGGCGGATGAAAAACTGTTTTTT.

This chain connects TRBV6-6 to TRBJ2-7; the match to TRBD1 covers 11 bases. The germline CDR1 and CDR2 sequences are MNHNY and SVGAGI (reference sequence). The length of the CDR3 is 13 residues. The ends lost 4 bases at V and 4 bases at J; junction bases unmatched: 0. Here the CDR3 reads CASSWDRGYEQYF. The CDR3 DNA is TGTGCCAGCAGTTGGGACAGGGGGTACGAGCAGTACTTC.